The 16 T cell receptor beta chains reported below all come from one sample, sequenced in a study of PD-L1 blockade in urothelial cancer. Noted time point: pretreatment peripheral blood. Produced via immunoSEQ multiplex PCR; TCRdb's table is partial and in-frame only. The data hold under 95,000 clones, with less than 90% observed a single time. This specimen was PBMCs, taken around atezolizumab (anti-PD-L1) treatment. The origin of the receptors is a woman in her 70s with urothelial cancer.

This clone occurred a few times. The rearrangement links TRBV5-6 to TRBJ1-1; TRBD1 agrees at 7 bases. CDR1 and CDR2 from the germline V gene are SGHDT and YYEEEE. The junction had 2 bases not matched to a gene; V was cut back by 3 bases and J by 9 bases. This CDR3 is built from 11 residues. The CDR3 DNA sequence: TGTGCCAGCAGCTCGGGACAGCAAGCTTTCTTT. Its protein product is CASSSGQQAFF.

The V call is TRBV7-9, the J call TRBJ1-1, with TRBD1 matching 7 bases. The CDR3 totals 13 residues. Unmatched junction bases numbered 0, after V lost 5 bases and J lost 0 bases. The germline V gene has CDR1 SEHNR and CDR2 FQNEAQ (reference sequence). The CDR3 spells CASSGTVNTEAFF. Written as DNA, the CDR3 is TGTGCCAGCAGCGGGACAGTGAACACTGAAGCTTTCTTT.

CDR3 protein: CASRGQTSYNEQFF. The CDR3 bases are TGTGCCAGCAGAGGACAGACCTCCTACAATGAGCAGTTCTTC. The J gene is TRBJ2-1, the V gene TRBV2; perhaps TRBD1 as D (6 bases). Deletions cut 6 bases from V and 0 bases from J, with 9 bases between. This CDR3 has 14 amino acids. Germline CDR1 SNHLY, CDR2 FYNNEI.

The chain uses TRBV7-3 and TRBJ2-1; TRBD2 is a possible D gene (6 bases). Trimming shortened V by 8 bases and J by 8 bases, and 16 bases separated the two germline ends. The CDR3 loop spans 13 amino acids. Germline V gene lookup returns CDR1 SGHTA and CDR2 FQGTGA. CDR3 nucleotides: TGTGCCAGCTCCCCCGGATGGGGGGATGAGCAGTTCTTC. This translates into CASSPGWGDEQFF.

CDR3 loop: CASRRGPGQGFYEQYF. The DNA for the CDR3 is TGTGCCAGCAGGAGGGGACCGGGACAGGGCTTCTACGAGCAGTACTTC. The rearrangement links TRBV2 to TRBJ2-7, with TRBD1 identical over 9 bases. The CDR3 has 16 residues. Germline assignment: CDR1 SNHLY and CDR2 FYNNEI. With 6 bases clipped from V and 3 bases from J, the junction kept 12 bases outside the gene matches.

The CDR3 sequence is CATWGGEGHPGELFF. Written as DNA, the CDR3 is TGTGCCACTTGGGGGGGGGAGGGCCACCCCGGGGAGCTGTTTTTT. V usage is TRBV19 and J usage is TRBJ2-2; 7 bases line up with TRBD2. The CDR3 sequence is 15 residues long. J was trimmed by 6 bases and V by 10 bases; bases with no gene match: 14. CDR1 and CDR2 from the germline V gene are LNHDA and SQIVND (reference sequence).

CDR3 protein: CASSPSGGVPYNEQFF. CDR3 sequence (DNA): TGTGCCAGCAGCCCCAGCGGGGGGGTTCCCTACAATGAGCAGTTCTTC. The chain joins TRBV7-2 to TRBJ2-1; 10 bases map to TRBD2. The CDR3 consists of 16 residues. Unmatched junction bases numbered 6, after V lost 5 bases and J lost 2 bases. Germline CDR1 SGHTA, CDR2 FQGNSA. The full variable domain, in which reference TRBV7-2 and TRBJ2-1 provide the parts outside the CDR3, is GAGVSQSPSNKVTEKGKDVELRCDPISGHTALYWYRQSLGQGLEFLIYFQGNSAPDKSGLPSDRFSAERTGGSVSTLTIQRTQQEDSAVYLCASSPSGGVPYNEQFFGPGTRLTVL.

The chain carries TRBV5-4 and TRBJ2-1, with TRBD2 matching over 7 bases. The CDR3 runs 15 residues. J lost 3 bases, V lost 4 bases, and 7 bases had no gene match. CDR1 is SGHNT, CDR2 YYREEE, per germline (reference sequence). For the CDR3, the DNA is TGTGCCAGCAGCCAATCTAGCGGAGGCTACAATGAGCAGTTCTTC. Translated: CASSQSSGGYNEQFF.

The V gene is TRBV7-9, the J gene TRBJ1-1; D not certain. The CDR3 loop spans 13 amino acids. Trimming pared 0 bases from V and 5 bases from J, leaving 7 bases between. Germline lookup yields CDR1 SEHNR and CDR2 FQNEAQ (reference sequence). CDR3 loop: CASSLAEATEAFF. CDR3 sequence (DNA): TGTGCCAGCAGCTTAGCGGAAGCGACTGAAGCTTTCTTT.

The rearrangement links TRBV19 to TRBJ1-5, with 10 bases lining up with TRBD1. CDR3 size: 17 residues. V was pared by 5 bases and J by 6 bases, with 13 bases of the junction left unmatched. CDR1 is LNHDA and CDR2 is SQIVND in the germline V gene (reference sequence). Here the CDR3 DNA reads TGTGCCAGTAGTCTGGCCGGGACAGGGGACCTCGGTCAGCCCCAGCATTTT. Its translation is CASSLAGTGDLGQPQHF.

The chain joins TRBV28 to TRBJ2-7; TRBD1 might be the D (7 bases). Trimming took 1 base from V and 3 from J, leaving 16 bases between them. The germline V gene encodes CDR1 MDHEN and CDR2 SYDVKM. The CDR3 totals 16 residues. The CDR3 loop is CASSLYGGRGFYEQYF. Here the CDR3 DNA reads TGTGCCAGCAGTTTATACGGGGGCAGGGGGTTCTACGAGCAGTACTTC.

V usage is TRBV27 and J usage is TRBJ2-2, with TRBD2 as a possible D gene (7 bases). Germline V lookup: CDR1 MNHEY, CDR2 SMNVEV (reference sequence). Trimming pared 5 bases from V and 3 bases from J, leaving 10 bases between. The CDR3 is 14 residues long. The CDR3 here is CASSIGGHTGELFF. In DNA, the CDR3 is TGTGCCAGCAGTATCGGGGGGCACACCGGGGAGCTGTTTTTT.

V gene TRBV2 combines with J gene TRBJ2-1; 11 nucleotides match TRBD1. Losses at the gene ends were 6 bases for V and 5 bases for J; bases not matched to a gene: 6. This CDR3 is built from 15 residues. In germline, CDR1 is SNHLY, CDR2 FYNNEI. The CDR3 region has the DNA TGTGCCAGCAGACGGACAGGGGGCAGTAACAATGAGCAGTTCTTC. The encoded protein is CASRRTGGSNNEQFF.

Regarding this clone: Other nucleotide sequences from this sample produce the same CDR3. The rearrangement joins TRBV9 to TRBJ1-2; 8 nucleotides align to TRBD1. The CDR3 totals 14 residues. Unmatched junction bases numbered 3, after V lost 0 bases and J lost 5 bases. Germline V lookup: CDR1 SGDLS, CDR2 YYNGEE. The CDR3 DNA sequence: TGTGCCAGCAGCGTAGAGGGGACAGGTTATGGCTACACCTTC. Translation: CASSVEGTGYGYTF.

V gene TRBV29-1 combines with J gene TRBJ1-1, with a tentative D call TRBD1 (6 bases). The germline V and J ends were trimmed by 0 bases and 1 base, with 15 bases remaining between them. Germline V gene lookup returns CDR1 SQVTM and CDR2 ANQGSEA. The CDR3 is 16 residues long. The CDR3 sequence: CSVEDFAKGGNTEAFF. The CDR3 region has the DNA TGCAGCGTTGAAGATTTCGCGAAAGGGGGGAACACTGAAGCTTTCTTT. Drawing the rest from reference TRBV29-1 and TRBJ1-1, the complete variable domain is SAVISQKPSRDICQRGTSLTIQCQVDSQVTMMFWYRQQPGQSLTLIATANQGSEATYESGFVIDKFPISRPNLTFSTLTVSNMSPEDSSIYLCSVEDFAKGGNTEAFFGQGTRLTVV.

This clone was detected only a few times. The chain has TRBV18 and TRBJ2-6; maybe TRBD1 (6 bases). The V gene lost 4 bases and the J gene lost 0 bases, with 10 bases spanning the gap. CDR3 length: 16 residues. Germline V gene lookup returns CDR1 KGHSH and CDR2 LQKENI. In DNA form, the CDR3 reads TGTGCCAGCTCACTTAGGACAGTCTCTGGGGCCAACGTCCTGACTTTC. This codes for CASSLRTVSGANVLTF.